A single sample gave rise to the 23 T cell receptor beta chains below, sequenced in a study of identifying expanded T cells in peripheral blood. This table comes from immunoSEQ multiplex PCR, and its TCRdb copy is limited to in-frame clones, with some not included. Of 55,000 to 60,000 clones in the sample, approximately 89% were seen once. Material for sequencing was blood. Every receptor here comes from a person aged 18 to 75 in good health.

The V call is TRBV27, the J call TRBJ1-6; 7 bases align to TRBD1. This CDR3 has 14 residues. J gave up 13 bases and V 5 bases, and 11 bases lay outside the gene matches. The germline V gene has CDR1 MNHEY and CDR2 SMNVEV (reference sequence). The CDR3 DNA is TGTGCCAGCAGTCCGGGGACAGCCGCGGGTCCCCTCCACTTT. This codes for CASSPGTAAGPLHF.

The V gene is TRBV5-6, the J gene TRBJ1-3, with 7 bases aligning to TRBD1. The trim removed 4 bases at V and 4 bases at J, leaving 8 bases unmatched. In germline, CDR1 is SGHDT, CDR2 YYEEEE. The CDR3 runs 15 residues. The CDR3 is CASSPGRGQGNTIYF. DNA of the CDR3: TGTGCCAGCAGCCCCGGAAGGGGGCAAGGAAACACCATATATTTT. The full variable domain, rest sourced from reference TRBV5-6 and TRBJ1-3, is DAGVTQSPTHLIKTRGQQVTLRCSPKSGHDTVSWYQQALGQGPQFIFQYYEEEERQRGNFPDRFSGHQFPNYSSELNVNALLLGDSALYLCASSPGRGQGNTIYFGEGSWLTVV.

The V and J genes are TRBV27 and TRBJ1-6; a weak D match, TRBD1 (6 bases). CDR1 is MNHEY and CDR2 is SMNVEV in the germline V gene (reference sequence). Trimming pared 9 bases from V and 10 bases from J, leaving 16 bases between. The CDR3 spans 13 residues. CDR3 nucleotide sequence: TGTGCCAGTAAAACAGGGATGGAGTCACCCCTCCACTTT. Translating gives CASKTGMESPLHF.

This chain connects TRBV5-1 to TRBJ2-5, with 9 bases lining up with TRBD1. The CDR3 has 16 amino acids. Trimming cost V 4 bases and J 5 bases; bases outside gene matches: 12. From germline, CDR1 is SGHRS and CDR2 YFSETQ. CDR3 bases: TGCGCCAGCAGCCGCAGGCCGGGACAGGGAGACGAGACCCAGTACTTC. Its translation: CASSRRPGQGDETQYF.

This chain joins TRBV11-2 and TRBJ2-3, with 7 bases matching TRBD1. Germline trimming cut 3 bases from V and 4 bases from J; bases unmatched to any gene: 4. CDR1 and CDR2 from the germline V gene are SGHAT and FQNNGV. This CDR3 spans 14 amino acids. The CDR3 bases are TGTGCCAGCAGCTTTTGGACAGGTCCAGATACGCAGTATTTT. The encoded protein is CASSFWTGPDTQYF.

This rearrangement joins TRBV21-1 to TRBJ2-3; no DNA check was done on the table's D call, TRBD2. TRBV21-1 is listed as a pseudogene. The CDR3 has 15 residues. This CDR3 is CASTYCSHVADTQYF. In nucleotides, the CDR3 is TGTGCCAGCACTTATTGTAGCCACGTCGCAGATACGCAGTATTTT.

The genes are TRBV7-2 and TRBJ1-3; no definite D call. This CDR3 is built from 13 residues. V was trimmed by 3 bases and J by 6 bases, leaving 9 bases between them. The germline gives CDR1 SGHTA, CDR2 FQGNSA. CDR3 DNA: TGTGCCAGCAGCTTCACATTAGAAAACACCATATATTTT. This encodes CASSFTLENTIYF.

The chain combines TRBV27 with TRBJ2-7; D gene unclear. Germline assignment: CDR1 MNHEY and CDR2 SMNVEV (reference sequence). V was trimmed by 4 bases and J by 0 bases, leaving 1 base between them. This CDR3 has 11 amino acids. CDR3 region: CASSSSYEQYF. For the CDR3, the DNA is TGTGCCAGCAGTTCCTCCTACGAGCAGTACTTC.

The chain has TRBV5-1 and TRBJ2-1, with 11 bases matching TRBD1. Germline-derived CDR1 and CDR2 are SGHRS and YFSETQ. V was clipped by 4 bases and J by 4 bases; unmatched bases: 7. The CDR3 runs to 16 residues. CDR3 DNA sequence: TGCGCCAGCAGCCGAGGCGGGACAGGGGGATACAATGAGCAGTTCTTC. It is translated as CASSRGGTGGYNEQFF.

This chain uses TRBV7-2 with TRBJ1-3; D remains ambiguous. This CDR3 contains 14 residues. The germline CDR1 and CDR2 sequences are SGHTA and FQGNSA. V was clipped by 6 bases and J by 0 bases, with 9 bases between them. CDR3 coding DNA: TGTGCCAGCAGTCAACAGAACTCTGGAAACACCATATATTTT. It specifies CASSQQNSGNTIYF.

The chain has TRBV21-1 and TRBJ1-2. TRBV21-1 counts as a pseudogene. The CDR3 consists of 12 residues. The chain's CDR3 is CASRRGQEGYTF. The CDR3 nucleotides are TGTGCCAGCCGGAGAGGCCAGGAAGGCTACACCTTC.

The chain recombines TRBV14 with TRBJ1-3; 10 nucleotides align to TRBD1. The V gene's germline CDR1 is SGHDN and CDR2 FVKESK. This CDR3 has 14 residues. Germline trimming cut 3 bases from V and 7 bases from J; bases unmatched to any gene: 3. The CDR3 region is CASSQGQGLNTIYF. CDR3 in DNA: TGTGCCAGCAGCCAGGGACAGGGGCTGAACACCATATATTTT.

The chain has TRBV2 and TRBJ2-1; D possibly corresponds to TRBD2 (6 bases). The CDR3 runs to 13 residues. Deletions cut 4 bases from V and 16 bases from J, with 20 bases between. CDR1 is SNHLY and CDR2 is FYNNEI in the germline V gene. In DNA, the CDR3 is TGTGCCAGCAGTGTGACAGTCCGGGACTCCCGATTCTTC. Translating it yields CASSVTVRDSRFF.

CDR3 coding DNA: TGTGCCAGCAACAGCCTAAACGGGGAGACCCAGTACTTC. This encodes CASNSLNGETQYF. This chain connects TRBV2 to TRBJ2-5; D not certain. Germline V gene sequence: CDR1 SNHLY, CDR2 FYNNEI. This CDR3 has 13 residues. V shed 7 bases and J shed 5 bases, with 14 bases lying between them.

The J gene is TRBJ1-6, the V gene TRBV7-2, with 8 bases aligning to TRBD1. Trimming took 1 base from V and 5 from J; bases not matched to a gene: 7. The CDR3 covers 17 residues. Germline CDR1 reads SGHTA; CDR2 reads FQGNSA. The CDR3 DNA reads TGTGCCAGCAGCTTAGTCGGGACAGGCGGAAATAATTCACCCCTCCACTTT. Its protein is CASSLVGTGGNNSPLHF.

In this sample, this clone turned up once. The CDR3 sequence: CASSAHRYGYTF. CDR3 bases: TGTGCCAGCAGTGCCCACAGGTATGGCTACACCTTC. The rearrangement joins TRBV6-1 to TRBJ1-2; tentatively, D is TRBD1 (5 bases). The CDR3 is 12 residues long. Germline CDR1 is MNHNS and CDR2 is SASEGT. Trimming shortened V by 4 bases and J by 5 bases, and 8 bases separated the two germline ends.

This clone was detected only once. The chain links TRBV7-8 to TRBJ2-3; D ambiguous. Per germline, CDR1 SGHVS and CDR2 FQNEAQ. The CDR3 consists of 15 residues. The ends were cut back, 6 bases at V and 3 bases at J, with 16 bases in the middle. The CDR3 region has the DNA TGTGCCAGCAGGAAGAAGGTTCTGGTGACAGATACGCAGTATTTT. As protein: CASRKKVLVTDTQYF.

The chain couples TRBV4-2 to TRBJ2-5; unclear D gene. The germline V gene has CDR1 LGHNA and CDR2 YNFKEQ. There are 13 residues in the CDR3. Trimming left V 0 bases short and J 5 bases short, with 7 bases between. In nucleotides, the CDR3 is TGTGCCAGCAGCCAAGATTTAACGGAGACCCAGTACTTC. Translated, it gives CASSQDLTETQYF.

V usage is TRBV6-5 and J usage is TRBJ1-3; a weak D match, TRBD1 (6 bases). The CDR3 loop spans 15 amino acids. Germline-derived CDR1 and CDR2 are MNHEY and SVGAGI. Trimming took off 4 bases at V and 1 base at J, with 11 bases between the two ends. This chain's CDR3 is CASSWRQESGNTIYF. CDR3 DNA sequence: TGTGCCAGCAGTTGGAGACAGGAGTCTGGAAACACCATATATTTT.

CDR3 protein: CASSERAIHHRTEAFF. DNA of the CDR3: TGCGCCAGCAGTGAGAGGGCGATCCACCATCGGACTGAAGCTTTCTTT. The V call is TRBV10-1, the J call TRBJ1-1, with D hard to call. Germline assignment: CDR1 WNHNN and CDR2 SYGVQD (reference sequence). V was trimmed by 2 bases and J by 5 bases, leaving 18 bases between them. The CDR3 has 16 amino acids.

The CDR3 sequence: CASSPGLFFEQYF. CDR3 in DNA: TGTGCCAGCAGCCCCGGACTCTTTTTCGAGCAGTACTTC. The chain is built from TRBV11-1 and TRBJ2-7, with D possibly TRBD2 on 5 matching bases. CDR3 size: 13 residues. Germline CDR1 SGHAT, CDR2 FQDESV (reference sequence). With 5 bases removed from V and 6 bases from J, the gap between germline ends came to 14 bases.

The chain employs TRBV4-3 and TRBJ1-6; D unresolved. With 0 bases removed from V and 12 bases from J, the gap between germline ends came to 9 bases. The CDR3 consists of 13 residues. CDR1 and CDR2 (germline): LGHNA, YSLEER. CDR3 DNA: TGCGCCAGCAGCCAAGAATGGGATAGACCCCTCCACTTT. Its protein product is CASSQEWDRPLHF.

The V call is TRBV7-2, the J call TRBJ1-6, with D possibly being TRBD1 (6 bases). Trimming pared 6 bases from V and 9 bases from J, leaving 15 bases between. The CDR3 length is 14 residues. From germline, CDR1 is SGHTA and CDR2 FQGNSA. In nucleotides, the CDR3 is TGTGCCAGCAGGGTCCGGACAGCGGGTTCACCCCTCCACTTT. This codes for CASRVRTAGSPLHF.